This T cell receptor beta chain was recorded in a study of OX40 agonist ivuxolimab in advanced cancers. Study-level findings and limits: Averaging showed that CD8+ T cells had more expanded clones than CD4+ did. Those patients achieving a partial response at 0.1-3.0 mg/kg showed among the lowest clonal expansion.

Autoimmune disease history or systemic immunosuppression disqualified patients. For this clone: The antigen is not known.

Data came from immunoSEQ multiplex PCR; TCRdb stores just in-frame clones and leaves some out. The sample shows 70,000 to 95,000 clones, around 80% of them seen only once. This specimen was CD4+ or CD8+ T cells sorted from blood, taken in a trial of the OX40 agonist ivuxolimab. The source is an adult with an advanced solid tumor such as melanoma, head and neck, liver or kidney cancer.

The CDR3 sequence is CASSYMTGGSGNTIYF. Written as DNA, the CDR3 is TGTGCCAGCAGCTACATGACGGGAGGCTCTGGAAACACCATATATTTT. The chain couples TRBV2 to TRBJ1-3, with D unclear. Between the trimmed V and J ends, which lost 6 bases and 0 bases, there was a span of 15 bases. Looked up from germline, CDR1 is SNHLY and CDR2 is FYNNEI. The CDR3 length is 16 residues. The whole variable domain, remainder taken from reference TRBV2 and TRBJ1-3, is EPEVTQTPSHQVTQMGQEVILRCVPISNHLYFYWYRQILGQKVEFLVSFYNNEISEKSEIFDDQFSVERPDGSNFTLKIRSTKLEDSAMYFCASSYMTGGSGNTIYFGEGSWLTVV.